These 4 T cell receptor beta chains came from one sample sequenced in a study of blood T cells in healthy people across ages. It was with a sample-barcoded 5' primer and a J-beta primer mix that a second PCR of about 6 to 12 cycles was run. TCRdb redid the calling of the 5' RACE reads with MiXCR, one entry per CDR3 protein. In the table there are around 1,100,000 distinct CDR3 sequences, 30% to 40% of which are singletons. The source material was blood. The receptors stem from a man between 18 and 29 years old in good health.

This clonotype has ten or more counts. The rearrangement links TRBV12-3 or TRBV12-4 to TRBJ2-2, with TRBD2 identical over 10 bases. Unmatched junction bases numbered 7, after V lost 6 bases and J lost 6 bases. The CDR3 is made up of 15 amino acids. For the CDR3, the DNA is TGTGCCAGCAGCCTAGGCGGACTAGCGGCCGGGGAGCTGTTTTTT. Translation gives CASSLGGLAAGELFF.

The genes are TRBV12-3 or TRBV12-4 and TRBJ2-3; D is unclear. V gave up 4 bases and J gave up 3 bases, with 11 bases separating them. The CDR3 extends over 14 amino acids. The CDR3 loop is CASSSTVGTDTQYF. DNA of the CDR3: TGTGCCAGCAGTTCTACAGTGGGAACAGATACGCAGTATTTT.

This clonotype was counted between two and nine times. The chain combines TRBV7-9 with TRBJ2-1; 8 nucleotides agree with TRBD2. The germline V gene has CDR1 SEHNR and CDR2 FQNEAQ (reference sequence). V was pared by 8 bases and J by 4 bases, with 10 bases of the junction left unmatched. The CDR3 sequence is 15 residues long. The CDR3 DNA sequence: TGTGCCAGCGCCTCAGGGCGGGGGGTTTACAATGAGCAGTTCTTC. Protein: CASASGRGVYNEQFF.

The V call is TRBV29-1, the J call TRBJ1-1; D perhaps matches TRBD1 (5 bases). The germline V gene has CDR1 SQVTM and CDR2 ANQGSEA. The germline V and J ends were trimmed by 6 bases and 11 bases, with 25 bases remaining between them. The CDR3 consists of 14 residues. Here the CDR3 reads CSVAGQGSGKRAFF. The CDR3 DNA reads as TGCAGCGTGGCTGGACAAGGGTCGGGTAAGAGGGCTTTCTTT.